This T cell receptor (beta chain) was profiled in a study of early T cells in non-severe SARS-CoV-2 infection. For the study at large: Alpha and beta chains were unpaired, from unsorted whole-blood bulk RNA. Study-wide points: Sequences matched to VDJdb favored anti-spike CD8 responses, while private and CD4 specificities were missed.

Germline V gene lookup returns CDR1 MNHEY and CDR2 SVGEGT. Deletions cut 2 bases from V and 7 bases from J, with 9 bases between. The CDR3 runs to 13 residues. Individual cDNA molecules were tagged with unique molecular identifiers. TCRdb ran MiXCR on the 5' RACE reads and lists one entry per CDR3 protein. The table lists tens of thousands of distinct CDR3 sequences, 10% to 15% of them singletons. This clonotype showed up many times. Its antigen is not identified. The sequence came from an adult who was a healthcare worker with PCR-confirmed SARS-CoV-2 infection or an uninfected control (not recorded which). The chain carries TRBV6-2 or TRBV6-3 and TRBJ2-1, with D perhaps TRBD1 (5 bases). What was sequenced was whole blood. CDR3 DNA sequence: TGTGCCAGCAGTTACCCGAACAGGAATGAGCAGTTCTTC. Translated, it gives CASSYPNRNEQFF.